This TCR beta chain comes out of a study of T cells in Graves' hyperthyroidism and ophthalmopathy. The CDR3 covers 15 residues. Germline assignment: CDR1 SEHNR and CDR2 FQNEAQ (reference sequence). V was pared by 3 bases and J by 11 bases, with 8 bases of the junction left unmatched. Study-wide findings and caveats: Model output signaled ophthalmopathy a median around 6.9 months ahead of onset. Most expanded thyroid clonotypes above 0.001 recurred in blood.

The source material, RNA transcripts, was used to amplify TCR beta CDR3 regions. HTBI primers were the set used in a first-round RT-PCR of the TCR CDR3. TCRdb recomputed calls from the multiplex PCR reads with MiXCR, one row per CDR3 protein. The sample holds 600,000 to 700,000 distinct CDR3 sequences; 45% are singletons and the top ten take under 8.5%. On this clonotype itself: Its target is unknown.

Uncontrolled infections, other autoimmune diseases, pregnancy or lactation led to exclusion of patients. Based on clinical symptoms, serum thyroxine and TRAb, thyroid ultrasound and orbital computed tomography, diagnoses were reached. The sequenced sample consisted of peripheral blood or thyroid tissue (not recorded which). The chain joins TRBV7-9 to TRBJ2-2, with 11 bases aligning to TRBD2. The clonotype originates from an adult man with Graves' disease, either hyperthyroidism or ophthalmopathy (not recorded which). The CDR3 here is CASSFVTSGKGELFF. In DNA, the CDR3 is TGTGCCAGCAGCTTCGTGACTAGCGGGAAGGGCGAGCTGTTTTTT.